Presented here are 23 T cell receptor beta chains from one specimen sequenced in a study of OX40 agonist ivuxolimab in advanced cancers. The table came from immunoSEQ multiplex PCR; TCRdb's copy has only in-frame clones and leaves some out. Found here are about 100,000 clones, approximately 90% of them singletons; the top ten hold around 0.16%. The specimen comprised CD4+ or CD8+ T cells sorted from blood, sampled in a trial of the OX40 agonist ivuxolimab. Source of these receptors: an adult with an advanced solid tumor such as melanoma, head and neck, liver or kidney cancer.

The V gene is TRBV2, the J gene TRBJ1-4; D unclear. The CDR3 extends over 15 amino acids. Germline V CDR1 and CDR2: SNHLY, FYNNEI. The V and J ends lost 4 bases and 5 bases respectively, with 14 bases between them. The CDR3 here is CASSGRAGGNEKLFF. For the CDR3, the DNA is TGTGCCAGCAGTGGCCGGGCCGGAGGAAATGAAAAACTGTTTTTT.

This chain connects TRBV7-3 to TRBJ2-1; possibly TRBD2 for D (6 bases). Germline V gene sequence: CDR1 SGHTA, CDR2 FQGTGA. CDR3 length: 14 residues. With 5 bases removed from V and 11 bases from J, the gap between germline ends came to 19 bases. For the CDR3, the DNA is TGTGCCAGCAGCGGGGACTTCCTGCCCTCTCAGCAGTTCTTC. Its protein is CASSGDFLPSQQFF.

This clone has a single count. J is TRBJ2-7 and V is TRBV14; 12 positions match TRBD2. Trimming at V came to 6 bases and at J to 3 bases, leaving 12 bases not matched to a gene. Germline V lookup: CDR1 SGHDN, CDR2 FVKESK. This CDR3 spans 17 amino acids. CDR3 nucleotides: TGTGCCAGCAGTCAGACTAGCGGGAGTAGGGGGGACTACGAGCAGTACTTC. This encodes CASSQTSGSRGDYEQYF.

With respect to this clone: Compared with germline, one end of the junction differs, possibly owing to a read error. The gene calls are TRBV6-1 and TRBJ2-3; possibly TRBD1 for D (8 bases). This CDR3 is built from 15 residues. CDR1 is MNHNS, CDR2 SASEGT, per germline. Here the CDR3 DNA reads TGTGCCAGCAGGGAAGACAGGGGAGGGACAGATACGCAGTATTTT. Its protein product is CASREDRGGTDTQYF.

This chain uses TRBV28 with TRBJ1-5; D call uncertain. Germline-derived CDR1 and CDR2 are MDHEN and SYDVKM. The CDR3 loop spans 12 amino acids. Trimming left V 6 bases short and J 1 base short, with 4 bases between. The CDR3 DNA is TGTGCCAGCAGGGGGAGCAATCAGCCCCAGCATTTT. Translation: CASRGSNQPQHF.

The chain employs TRBV29-1 and TRBJ2-1; D possibly matches TRBD1 or TRBD2 (5 bases each). The CDR3 loop spans 14 amino acids. Germline lookup yields CDR1 SQVTM and CDR2 ANQGSEA. V was pared by 2 bases and J by 4 bases, with 12 bases between. This CDR3 is CSVERVGPYNEQFF. CDR3 coding DNA: TGCAGCGTTGAACGGGTGGGACCTTACAATGAGCAGTTCTTC.

The chain links TRBV5-4 to TRBJ2-5, with D possibly TRBD1 on 6 matching bases. Germline lookup yields CDR1 SGHNT and CDR2 YYREEE (reference sequence). The CDR3 is 14 amino acids. V lost 4 bases to trimming and J lost 9 bases, with 19 bases between them. CDR3 protein: CASSLAGGTGSQYF. The CDR3 nucleotides are TGTGCCAGCAGCCTGGCGGGCGGTACAGGGTCCCAGTACTTC.

The rearrangement uses TRBV11-1 and TRBJ2-5; possible D gene TRBD2, 6 bases. V lost 3 bases and J lost 1, with 6 bases in between. Germline V lookup: CDR1 SGHAT, CDR2 FQDESV (reference sequence). The CDR3 runs 13 residues. The CDR3 nucleotides read TGTGCCAGCAGCTTCGGGAGCCAAGAGACCCAGTACTTC. This sequence encodes CASSFGSQETQYF.

The rearrangement links TRBV5-4 to TRBJ1-1, with D hard to call. Deletions cut 1 base from V and 5 bases from J, with 15 bases between. The CDR3 contains 15 residues. CDR1 and CDR2 (germline): SGHNT, YYREEE (reference sequence). The CDR3 spells CASSLSGFSRTEAFF. The CDR3 DNA is TGTGCCAGCAGCTTGTCTGGTTTCAGCCGGACTGAAGCTTTCTTT.

In its sample, this clone was seen once. The gene calls are TRBV15 and TRBJ2-2; D uncertain. The CDR3 is 15 residues long. CDR1 is LNHNV, CDR2 YYDKDF, per germline (reference sequence). With 2 bases removed from V and 1 base from J, the gap between germline ends came to 8 bases. CDR3: CATSRNTGNTGELFF. For the CDR3, the DNA is TGTGCCACCAGCAGAAACACTGGGAACACCGGGGAGCTGTTTTTT.

The genes are TRBV6-1 and TRBJ2-1; 11 bases are shared with TRBD2. The CDR3 consists of 15 residues. V dropped 9 bases and J dropped 4; count of bases not matched to a gene: 8. Germline V gene data show CDR1 as MNHNS and CDR2 as SASEGT. The CDR3 sequence is CASTGLAERYNEQFF. The CDR3 DNA follows: TGTGCCAGTACGGGACTAGCGGAAAGATACAATGAGCAGTTCTTC.

The V and J genes are TRBV9 and TRBJ1-5; no reliable D call. CDR1 is SGDLS and CDR2 is YYNGEE in the germline V gene. The CDR3 extends over 12 amino acids. V lost 7 bases, J lost 3 bases, and 8 bases lay in between. CDR3 bases: TGTGCCAGCGGGAGGGACAATCAGCCCCAGCATTTT. It encodes CASGRDNQPQHF.

This chain uses TRBV9 with TRBJ2-3; the D is unclear. The CDR3 has 15 residues. V dropped 2 bases and J dropped 0 bases, with 10 bases sitting between them. Germline V gene data show CDR1 as SGDLS and CDR2 as YYNGEE. The CDR3 DNA reads TGTGCCAGCAGCGTGACTTCCCACAGCACAGATACGCAGTATTTT. It translates to CASSVTSHSTDTQYF. The full variable domain, rest sourced from reference TRBV9 and TRBJ2-3, is DSGVTQTPKHLITATGQRVTLRCSPRSGDLSVYWYQQSLDQGLQFLIQYYNGEERAKGNILERFSAQQFPDLHSELNLSSLELGDSALYFCASSVTSHSTDTQYFGPGTRLTVL.

The chain links TRBV6-6 to TRBJ2-1, with 7 bases aligning to TRBD2. There are 15 residues in the CDR3. Germline-derived CDR1 and CDR2 are MNHNY and SVGAGI (reference sequence). V dropped 6 bases and J dropped 6; count of bases not matched to a gene: 11. The CDR3 bases are TGTGCCAGCAGAAATGGGGCGGGAGTCATCAATGAGCAGTTCTTC. Translating gives CASRNGAGVINEQFF.

This chain links TRBV11-2 with TRBJ2-3; no clear D gene. Trimming shortened V by 5 bases and J by 2 bases, and 20 bases separated the two germline ends. Germline assignment: CDR1 SGHAT and CDR2 FQNNGV. The CDR3 runs 17 residues. The CDR3 nucleotides are TGTGCCAGCAGCCGCGTCTTCGGCGAGTCGGTCACAGATACGCAGTATTTT. Amino acids: CASSRVFGESVTDTQYF.

This clone was detected only a few times. The chain carries TRBV2 and TRBJ2-3; D not resolved. Germline lookup yields CDR1 SNHLY and CDR2 FYNNEI. V was shortened by 7 bases and J by 6 bases, with 14 bases between the two germline ends. This CDR3 region has 13 residues. The CDR3 region has the DNA TGTGCCAGCACCAAGGGTTTTGGGGATACGCAGTATTTT. Its translation: CASTKGFGDTQYF. Full variable domain (outside the CDR3, taken from reference TRBV2 and TRBJ2-3): EPEVTQTPSHQVTQMGQEVILRCVPISNHLYFYWYRQILGQKVEFLVSFYNNEISEKSEIFDDQFSVERPDGSNFTLKIRSTKLEDSAMYFCASTKGFGDTQYFGPGTRLTVL.

DNA of the CDR3: TGTGCCAGCAGCTTGGTCAGGGCGACTGAAGCTTTCTTT. Amino acids: CASSLVRATEAFF. This chain uses TRBV5-4 with TRBJ1-1; D may be TRBD1 (5 bases). The CDR3 covers 13 residues. Germline V gene sequence: CDR1 SGHNT, CDR2 YYREEE (reference sequence). V lost 0 bases, J lost 5 bases, and 8 bases lay in between.

The rearrangement links TRBV9 to TRBJ2-7; no clear D gene. V lost 0 bases to trimming and J lost 1 base, with 5 bases between them. The CDR3 is 13 amino acids. Germline CDR1 is SGDLS and CDR2 is YYNGEE. As DNA, the CDR3 is TGTGCCAGCAGCGTAGGGCTTTCCTACGAGCAGTACTTC. It specifies CASSVGLSYEQYF.

The chain recombines TRBV30 with TRBJ1-3; tentatively, D is TRBD1 (5 bases). Germline assignment: CDR1 GTSNPN and CDR2 SVGIG (reference sequence). V was pared by 3 bases and J by 0 bases, with 9 bases between. The CDR3 sequence is 14 residues long. CDR3 sequence: CAWRGHSSGNTIYF. CDR3 nucleotides: TGTGCCTGGAGAGGACATAGCTCTGGAAACACCATATATTTT.

The CDR3 here is CASSLKARGLNNEQFF. The DNA of the CDR3 is TGTGCCAGCAGCTTAAAGGCGCGGGGCTTGAACAATGAGCAGTTCTTC. This rearrangement joins TRBV7-9 to TRBJ2-1; possibly TRBD2 for D (6 bases). The length of the CDR3 is 16 residues. Germline lookup yields CDR1 SEHNR and CDR2 FQNEAQ (reference sequence). The V end was cut by 2 bases, the J end by 5 bases, with 16 bases between.

V and J are TRBV10-2 and TRBJ1-4; D gene unclear. The CDR3 contains 12 residues. V lost 3 bases to trimming and J lost 7 bases, with 6 bases between them. The germline gives CDR1 WSHSY, CDR2 SAAADI. This chain's CDR3 is CASSESGEKLFF. CDR3 coding DNA: TGCGCCAGCAGTGAATCTGGTGAAAAACTGTTTTTT.

The J gene is TRBJ2-7, the V gene TRBV11-2; the D gene is possibly TRBD2 (5 bases). Germline CDR1 reads SGHAT; CDR2 reads FQNNGV. Trimming stripped 6 bases from V and 3 bases from J, with 21 bases between. The CDR3 spans 16 residues. CDR3 in amino acids: CASRGFGESVNYEQYF. Here the CDR3 DNA reads TGTGCCAGCAGGGGGTTTGGGGAGTCGGTAAACTACGAGCAGTACTTC.

The gene calls are TRBV30 and TRBJ1-1; D might be TRBD1 (5 bases). Trimming removed 0 bases from V and 5 bases from J, with 10 bases in between. The CDR3 contains 13 residues. Germline V gene sequence: CDR1 GTSNPN, CDR2 SVGIG (reference sequence). The CDR3 nucleotides read TGTGCCTGGAGTGTAGGGCCAGGGACTGAAGCTTTCTTT. Translated, it gives CAWSVGPGTEAFF.